This T cell receptor beta chain was retrieved from a study of blood T cell repertoires in COVID-19 (dated by TCRdb to the early 2020s). With respect to the entire study: Samples from collaborators originated in the United States, Italy and Spain and spanned both the acute and convalescent phases of COVID-19. The prospective study material was composed of cDNA or gDNA derived from T cells, B-cell-depleted T cells, or PBMCs. Subjects who had been exposed to COVID-19, were actively infected with it, or had recovered from it provided the deeply sampled blood TCRbeta repertoires that made up the dataset. The repertoires were made available in a free public database intended to serve as a resource for research on the immune response to SARS-CoV-2. Samples were obtained from the ongoing ImmuneRACE study (first 160 participants) and from 1,200 or so subjects provided by 6 global collaborators. Nearly every sample came with metadata listing a de-identified subject ID, COVID-19 status, age in years and sex. Where available, HLA class I and class II types were obtained from metadata supplied by the sample provider rather than from assay-based typing.

The CDR3 goes from the cysteine to the phenylalanine over 17 residues. Of all the DNA, just the CDR3 is kept, 51 bases in frame from base 1. Here V drops 1 base and J drops 0 bases, and the junction holds 5 bases not matched to any gene. Via the germline V gene, CDR1 is SGHTA and CDR2 FQGNSA. Worth noting for this clone: Its antigen is still unknown. No much larger clone exists at a distance of one base, and base qualities are not known.

TCRbeta CDR3 regions were amplified from genomic DNA by means of the immunoSEQ Assay, a bias-controlled multiplex PCR. On the authors' methods: Within the assay, amplification of reference gene primers was used to estimate how many nucleated cells each sample contained. To quantify the absolute abundance of each unique TCRbeta CDR3 rearrangement, sequence reads were collapsed and filtered. For each sample, productive Simpson clonality was calculated as the square root of Simpson's diversity index across productive rearrangements. Imported from immuneACCESS, the table was reduced by TCRdb to in-frame sequences with V and J called. These copies leave out some clones; in studies compared against another copy, an unresolved V gene accounts for under half, and the cause of the remainder is not known. Clone size and the V and J calls come from that table; the DNA yielded D and trimming. The sample has some 260,000 clones on record, roughly 90% of them singletons. The top ten constitute around 0.7% of the sample.

Paper-wide results and their limitations: The quantity of clinical and demographic metadata differed by source and by participant and was supplied without curation.

Collaborating institutions collected whole blood in K2EDTA tubes following their own protocols. For TCRbeta analysis, collaborators shipped samples in one of three forms: frozen whole blood, isolated PBMCs, or DNA extracted from either of those sample types. The sample comprised peripheral blood. The rearrangement combines TRBV7-2 with TRBJ2-4, and 8 bases in between align with TRBD2. This TCR derives from a human donor in a cohort sampled during active COVID-19. The CDR3 region has the sequence CASSLVAGGGAKNIQYF. The base sequence is TGTGCCAGCAGCTTAGTTGCGGGGGGCGGAGCCAAAAACATTCAGTACTTC.